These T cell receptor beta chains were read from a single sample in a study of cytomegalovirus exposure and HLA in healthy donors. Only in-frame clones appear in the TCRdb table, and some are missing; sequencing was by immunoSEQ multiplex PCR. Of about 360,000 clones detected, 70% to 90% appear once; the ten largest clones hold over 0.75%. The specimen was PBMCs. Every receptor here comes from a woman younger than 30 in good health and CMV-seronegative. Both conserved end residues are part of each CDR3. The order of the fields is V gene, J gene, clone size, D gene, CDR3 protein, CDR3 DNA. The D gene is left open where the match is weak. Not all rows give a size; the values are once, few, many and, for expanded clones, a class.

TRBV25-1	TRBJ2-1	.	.	CASSLMRYNEQFF	TGTGCCAGCAGTCTGATGCGGTACAATGAGCAGTTCTTC
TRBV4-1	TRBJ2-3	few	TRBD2	CASSQVLADLTDTQYF	TGCGCCAGCAGCCAGGTACTAGCGGACCTCACAGATACGCAGTATTTT
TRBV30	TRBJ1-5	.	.	CAWSRVWQGISQPQHF	TGTGCCTGGAGCCGAGTTTGGCAGGGGATCAGTCAGCCCCAGCATTTT
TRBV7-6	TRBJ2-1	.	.	CASSPAGASYNEQFF	TGTGCCAGCAGCCCGGCGGGGGCCTCCTACAATGAGCAGTTCTTC
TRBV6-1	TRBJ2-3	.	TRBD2	CASSEGAGKGTDTQYF	TGTGCCAGCAGTGAAGGAGCGGGGAAGGGCACAGATACGCAGTATTTT
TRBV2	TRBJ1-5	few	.	CASRGELSQPQHF	TGTGCCAGCAGGGGAGAGTTGTCACAGCCCCAGCATTTT
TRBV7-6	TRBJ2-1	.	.	CASSFGYEQFF	TGTGCCAGCAGCTTCGGGTATGAGCAGTTCTTC
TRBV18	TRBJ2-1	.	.	CASSPPPDRLNEQFF	TGTGCCAGCTCACCGCCCCCGGACAGACTCAATGAGCAGTTCTTC
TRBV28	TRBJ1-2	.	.	CASRLTGNYGYTF	TGTGCCAGCCGATTGACGGGGAACTATGGCTACACCTTC
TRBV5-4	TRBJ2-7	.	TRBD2	CASTKTGGQQYF	TGTGCCAGCACCAAAACGGGAGGTCAGCAGTACTTC
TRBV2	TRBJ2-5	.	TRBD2	CASRGTSSQETQYF	TGTGCCAGCAGAGGGACTAGCTCCCAAGAGACCCAGTACTTC
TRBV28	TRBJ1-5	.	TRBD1	CASSKGAGTAYQPQHF	TGTGCCAGCAGCAAAGGGGCCGGGACAGCCTATCAGCCCCAGCATTTT
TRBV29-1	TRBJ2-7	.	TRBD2	CSVVGTSLYEQYF	TGCAGCGTTGTAGGGACTAGCCTCTACGAGCAGTACTTC
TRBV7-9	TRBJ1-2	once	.	CASSLAGGLVLNYGYTF	TGTGCCAGCAGCTTAGCCGGGGGATTAGTCCTTAACTATGGCTACACCTTC
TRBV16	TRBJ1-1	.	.	CASKTGLEAFF	TGTGCCAGCAAAACAGGGCTTGAAGCTTTCTTT
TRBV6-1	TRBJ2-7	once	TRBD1	CASRSTGGSSEQYF	TGTGCCAGCAGGTCGACAGGGGGAAGTAGCGAGCAGTACTTC
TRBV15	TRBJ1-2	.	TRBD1	CATSRETGDGYTF	TGTGCCACCAGCAGAGAGACAGGGGATGGCTACACCTTC
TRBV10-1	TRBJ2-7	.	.	CASSETGPYSEQYF	TGCGCCAGCAGTGAGACAGGGCCCTACTCCGAGCAGTACTTC
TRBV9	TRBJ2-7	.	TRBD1	CASSVGTGGGYEQYF	TGTGCCAGCAGCGTAGGGACAGGGGGCGGATACGAGCAGTACTTC
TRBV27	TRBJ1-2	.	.	CASSLSSGSGYTF	TGTGCCAGCAGTTTAAGTTCAGGGTCTGGCTACACCTTC
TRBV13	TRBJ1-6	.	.	CASSYGSSEAPLHF	TGTGCCAGCAGCTATGGGTCCTCAGAGGCACCCCTCCACTTT
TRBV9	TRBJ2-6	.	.	CASSVRPTGSGANVLTF	TGTGCCAGCAGCGTACGTCCGACGGGCTCTGGGGCCAACGTCCTGACTTTC
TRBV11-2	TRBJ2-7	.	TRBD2	CASSLALAGYEQYF	TGTGCCAGCAGCTTAGCACTAGCGGGATACGAGCAGTACTTC
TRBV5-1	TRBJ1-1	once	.	CASSLVAERGTEAFF	TGCGCCAGCAGCTTGGTAGCCGAAAGAGGCACTGAAGCTTTCTTT
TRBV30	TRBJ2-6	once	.	CAWGVFGFSGANVLTF	TGTGCCTGGGGTGTCTTCGGTTTCTCTGGGGCCAACGTCCTGACTTTC
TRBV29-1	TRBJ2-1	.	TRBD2	CSVPPGGSGGNNEQFF	TGCAGCGTCCCCCCCGGGGGTAGCGGGGGAAACAATGAGCAGTTCTTC
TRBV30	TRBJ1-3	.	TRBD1	CAWSRGQGEGLRWNTIYF	TGTGCCTGGAGTCGAGGACAGGGCGAAGGGTTAAGGTGGAACACCATATATTTT
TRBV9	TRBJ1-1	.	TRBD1	CASSVGRGPWGTEAFF	TGTGCCAGCAGCGTAGGAAGGGGGCCATGGGGCACTGAAGCTTTCTTT
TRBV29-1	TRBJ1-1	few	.	CSVEKGYTEAFF	TGCAGCGTTGAGAAGGGGTACACTGAAGCTTTCTTT
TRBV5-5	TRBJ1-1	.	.	CASSFHRVENTEAFF	TGTGCCAGCAGCTTTCACAGGGTAGAGAACACTGAAGCTTTCTTT
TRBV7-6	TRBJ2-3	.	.	CASSLAGPDTQYF	TGTGCCAGCAGCTTAGCGGGGCCAGATACGCAGTATTTT
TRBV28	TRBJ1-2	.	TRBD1	CASSLIKGATDYGYTF	TGTGCCAGCAGTCTTATCAAGGGGGCCACGGACTATGGCTACACCTTC
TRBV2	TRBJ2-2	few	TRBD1	CASSVDRAIGELFF	TGTGCCAGCAGCGTTGACAGGGCGATCGGGGAGCTGTTTTTT
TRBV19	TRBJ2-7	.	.	CASSIAVSPDEQYF	TGTGCCAGTAGTATTGCGGTCTCCCCCGACGAGCAGTACTTC
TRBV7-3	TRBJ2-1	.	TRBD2	CASSPIAGVYNEQFF	TGTGCCAGCAGCCCAATAGCGGGAGTGTACAATGAGCAGTTCTTC
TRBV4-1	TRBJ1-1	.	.	CASSQDHRNYMNTEAFF	TGCGCCAGCAGCCAGGACCACAGGAACTATATGAACACTGAAGCTTTCTTT
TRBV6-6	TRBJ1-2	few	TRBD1	CASSALTGVGYTF	TGTGCCAGCAGTGCCCTCACAGGGGTTGGCTACACCTTC
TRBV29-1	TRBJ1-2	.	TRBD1	CSVEAGGKGYTF	TGCAGCGTTGAGGCAGGGGGCAAGGGCTACACCTTC
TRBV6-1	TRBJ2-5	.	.	CASRVQGQETQYF	TGTGCCAGCAGGGTACAGGGCCAAGAGACCCAGTACTTC
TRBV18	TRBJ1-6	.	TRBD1	CASSVGQGVVSSPLHF	TGTGCCAGCTCGGTGGGACAGGGGGTGGTGTCTTCACCCCTCCACTTT
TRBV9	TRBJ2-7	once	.	CASIAYEQYF	TGTGCCAGCATCGCGTACGAGCAGTACTTC
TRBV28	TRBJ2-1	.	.	CASSSNRRGEQFF	TGTGCCAGCAGTTCGAACCGAAGGGGTGAGCAGTTCTTC
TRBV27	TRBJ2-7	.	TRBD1	CASSTTGTGVYEQYF	TGTGCCAGCAGTACAACCGGGACAGGGGTCTACGAGCAGTACTTC
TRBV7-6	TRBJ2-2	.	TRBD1	CASSLGQGSYTGELFF	TGTGCCAGCAGCTTAGGACAGGGGTCCTACACCGGGGAGCTGTTTTTT
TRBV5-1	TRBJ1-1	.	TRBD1	CASSVTGADTEAFF	TGCGCCAGCAGCGTAACAGGGGCGGACACTGAAGCTTTCTTT
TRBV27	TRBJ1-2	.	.	CASSLSGASYGYTF	TGTGCCAGCAGTTTATCTGGGGCAAGCTATGGCTACACCTTC
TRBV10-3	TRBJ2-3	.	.	CAISGAGFGLTDTQYF	TGTGCCATCAGTGGCGCAGGGTTCGGCCTCACAGATACGCAGTATTTT
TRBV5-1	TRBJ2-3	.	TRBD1	CASSLGGQGVPTDTQYF	TGCGCCAGCAGCTTGGGGGGACAGGGTGTACCGACAGATACGCAGTATTTT
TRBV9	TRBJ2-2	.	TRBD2	CASSGRTSGQNTGELFF	TGTGCCAGCAGCGGACGGACTAGCGGGCAGAACACCGGGGAGCTGTTTTTT
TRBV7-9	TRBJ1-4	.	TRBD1	CASSHGQGLPTNEKLFF	TGTGCCAGCAGCCACGGACAGGGGCTGCCAACTAATGAAAAACTGTTTTTT